A selection of T cell receptor beta chains follows, all from one sample in a study of blood T cell repertoires in COVID-19. Produced via immunoSEQ multiplex PCR; TCRdb's table is partial and in-frame only. The repertoire holds over 150,000 clones, with more than 70% as singletons. The sample consisted of PBMCs or T cells enriched from blood (not recorded which). Receptors were obtained from a man aged 40-55 years who had recovered from COVID-19. Both conserved end residues are part of each CDR3. Rows give clone size only sometimes, using once, few, many, or a class for an expanded clone.

v_gene	abundance	j_gene	CDR3aa
TRBV5-1	-	TRBJ2-2	CASTPTGPTGELFF
TRBV19	-	TRBJ1-1	CASSIGARAGNTEAFF
TRBV9	-	TRBJ1-2	CASSAAPSGWSGGYTF
TRBV3-1/TRBV3-2	-	TRBJ1-1	CASSQVQGAPMNTEAFF
TRBV5-4	-	TRBJ2-5	CASSSLAGGPETQYF
TRBV30	-	TRBJ1-6	CAWSVHDGRRSPLHF
TRBV28	once	TRBJ1-5	CASNYQLLQGGNSNQPQHF
TRBV11-2	-	TRBJ2-1	CASSLDRGGAYNEQFF
TRBV14	-	TRBJ2-5	CASSQIQGAGGETQYF
TRBV6-6	-	TRBJ2-7	CASSDRTSSYEQYF
TRBV2	-	TRBJ2-3	CASGQITDTQYF
TRBV6-5	-	TRBJ2-7	CASSPYRVLNHEQYF
TRBV7-9	-	TRBJ2-7	CASSFEVYEQYF
TRBV27	-	TRBJ2-7	CASSLLGGSEQYF
TRBV10-3	-	TRBJ2-2	CAISVSGGRVTGELFF
TRBV3-1/TRBV3-2	-	TRBJ2-3	CASSQGSLEYF
TRBV7-9	-	TRBJ1-4	CASSLFGLGNEKLFF
TRBV3-1/TRBV3-2	few	TRBJ2-3	CASSQDEGHTQYF
TRBV30	-	TRBJ1-1	CAWSIRGQVNTEAFF
TRBV5-1	once	TRBJ2-7	CASSFGGSSYEQYF